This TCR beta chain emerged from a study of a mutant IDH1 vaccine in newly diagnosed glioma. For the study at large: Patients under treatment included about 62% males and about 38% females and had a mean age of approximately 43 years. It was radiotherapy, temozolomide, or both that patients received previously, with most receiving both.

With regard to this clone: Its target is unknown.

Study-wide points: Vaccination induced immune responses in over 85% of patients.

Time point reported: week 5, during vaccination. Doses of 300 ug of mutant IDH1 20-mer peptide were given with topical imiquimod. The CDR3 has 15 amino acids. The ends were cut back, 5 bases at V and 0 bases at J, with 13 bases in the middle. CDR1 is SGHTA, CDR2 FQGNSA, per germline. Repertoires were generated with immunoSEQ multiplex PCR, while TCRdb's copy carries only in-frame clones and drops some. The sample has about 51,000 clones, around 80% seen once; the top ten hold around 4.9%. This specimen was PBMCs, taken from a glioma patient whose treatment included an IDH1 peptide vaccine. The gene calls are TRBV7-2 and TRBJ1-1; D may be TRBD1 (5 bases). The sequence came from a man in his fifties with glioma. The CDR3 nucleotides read TGTGCCAGCAGCCCCCGGGGCCTCCTGAACACTGAAGCTTTCTTT. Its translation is CASSPRGLLNTEAFF.